Listed here is a single T cell receptor (beta chain). The entry originates in a study of blood T cell repertoires in COVID-19. At the level of the study: Acute and convalescent COVID-19 samples came from the United States, Italy and Spain. Sources were T cells, B-cell-depleted T cells, or PBMCs; the material itself was cDNA or gDNA.

Original processing notes: Using reference gene primer amplification, nucleated cell counts were estimated. Libraries were prepared by immunoSEQ multiplex PCR; TCRdb keeps only in-frame clonotypes and omits some of them. V and J calls and clone size are those listed in that table; D and trimming were worked out from the DNA. The data contain about 99,000 clones, about 91% of them seen just once; the ten biggest clones take up approximately 5.6%. The CDR3 totals 16 residues. V shed 5 bases and J shed 0 bases, with 16 bases lying between them. From germline, CDR1 is PRHDT and CDR2 FYEKMQ (reference sequence).

Sequenced input: peripheral blood. The TCR sequence derives from a human donor in a cohort sampled during active COVID-19. This sequence joins TRBV13 and TRBJ1-1, with D uncertain. CDR3 nucleotide sequence: TGTGCCAGCAGCCCGCAAGACGGGAAGCTGAACACTGAAGCTTTCTTT. It encodes CASSPQDGKLNTEAFF. Drawing the rest from reference TRBV13 and TRBJ1-1, the complete variable domain is AAGVIQSPRHLIKEKRETATLKCYPIPRHDTVYWYQQGPGQDPQFLISFYEKMQSDKGSIPDRFSAQQFSDYHSELNMSSLELGDSALYFCASSPQDGKLNTEAFFGQGTRLTVV.